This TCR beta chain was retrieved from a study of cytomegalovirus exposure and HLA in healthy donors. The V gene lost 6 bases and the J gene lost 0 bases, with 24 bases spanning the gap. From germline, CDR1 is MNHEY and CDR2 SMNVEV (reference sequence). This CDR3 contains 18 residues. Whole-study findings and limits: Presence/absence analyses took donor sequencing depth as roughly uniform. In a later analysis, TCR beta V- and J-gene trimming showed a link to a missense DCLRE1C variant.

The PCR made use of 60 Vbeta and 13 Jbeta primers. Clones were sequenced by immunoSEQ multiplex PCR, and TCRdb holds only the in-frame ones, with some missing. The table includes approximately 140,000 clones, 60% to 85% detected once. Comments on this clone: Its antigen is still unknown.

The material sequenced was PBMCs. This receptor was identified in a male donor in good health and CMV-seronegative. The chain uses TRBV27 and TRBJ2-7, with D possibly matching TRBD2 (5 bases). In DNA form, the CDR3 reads TGTGCCAGCAGGACGGGATTGTTCAGCGCAAGACTCTCCTACGAGCAGTACTTC. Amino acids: CASRTGLFSARLSYEQYF.